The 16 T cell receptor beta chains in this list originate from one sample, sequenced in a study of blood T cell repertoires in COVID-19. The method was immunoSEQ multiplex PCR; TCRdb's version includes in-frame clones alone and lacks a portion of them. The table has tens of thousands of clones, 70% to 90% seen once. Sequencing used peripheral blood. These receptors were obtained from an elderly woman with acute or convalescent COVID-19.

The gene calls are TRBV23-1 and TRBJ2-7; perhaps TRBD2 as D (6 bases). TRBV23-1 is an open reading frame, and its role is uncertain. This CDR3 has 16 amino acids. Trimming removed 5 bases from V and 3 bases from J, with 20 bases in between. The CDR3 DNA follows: TGCGCCAGCAGTAAGAACCGGGACTCAACAGACTACGAGCAGTACTTC. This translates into CASSKNRDSTDYEQYF.

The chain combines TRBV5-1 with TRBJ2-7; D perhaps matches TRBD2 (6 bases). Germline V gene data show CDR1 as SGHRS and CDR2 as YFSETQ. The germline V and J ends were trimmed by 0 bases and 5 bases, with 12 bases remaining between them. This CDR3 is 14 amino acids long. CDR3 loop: CASSLVPSSDEQYF. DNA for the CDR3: TGCGCCAGCAGCTTGGTACCTTCTAGCGACGAGCAGTACTTC.

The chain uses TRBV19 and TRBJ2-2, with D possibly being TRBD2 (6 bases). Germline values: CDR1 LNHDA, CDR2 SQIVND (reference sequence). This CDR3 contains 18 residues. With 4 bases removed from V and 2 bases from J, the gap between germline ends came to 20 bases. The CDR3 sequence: CASSTDPGGRLNTGELFF. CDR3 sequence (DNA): TGTGCCAGTAGTACCGACCCTGGGGGGAGGCTCAACACCGGGGAGCTGTTTTTT.

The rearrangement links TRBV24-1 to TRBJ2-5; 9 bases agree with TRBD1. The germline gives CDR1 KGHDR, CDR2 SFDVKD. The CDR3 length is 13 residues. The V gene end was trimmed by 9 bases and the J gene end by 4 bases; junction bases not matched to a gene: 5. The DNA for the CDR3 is TGTGCCACCTCCGACAGGGGGAGAGAGACCCAGTACTTC. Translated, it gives CATSDRGRETQYF.

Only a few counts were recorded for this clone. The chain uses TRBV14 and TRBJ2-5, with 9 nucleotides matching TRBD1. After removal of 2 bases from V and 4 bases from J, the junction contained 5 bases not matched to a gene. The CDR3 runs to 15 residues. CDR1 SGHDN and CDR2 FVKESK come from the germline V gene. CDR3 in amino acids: CASSQYRGLGETQYF. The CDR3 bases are TGTGCCAGCAGCCAATACAGGGGGCTCGGAGAGACCCAGTACTTC.

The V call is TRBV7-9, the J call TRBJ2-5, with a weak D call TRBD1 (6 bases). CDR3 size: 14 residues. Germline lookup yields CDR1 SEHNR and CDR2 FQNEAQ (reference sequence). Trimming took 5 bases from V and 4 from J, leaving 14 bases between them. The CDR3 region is CASSDTGRGETQYF. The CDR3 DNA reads TGTGCCAGCAGCGATACAGGGAGAGGAGAGACCCAGTACTTC.

CDR3 sequence (DNA): TGTGCCATACGCCACAGGGCTAGCAATGAGCAGTTCTTC. Its protein product is CAIRHRASNEQFF. This chain links TRBV6-5 with TRBJ2-1, with TRBD1 as a possible D gene (6 bases). The CDR3 runs to 13 residues. The V gene lost 10 bases and the J gene lost 6 bases, with 16 bases spanning the gap. Germline V gene data show CDR1 as MNHEY and CDR2 as SVGAGI.

The CDR3 region has the DNA TGTGCCAGCAGTGAATATGCGGGAGAGTCCTACAATGAGCAGTTCTTC. Translating it yields CASSEYAGESYNEQFF. The gene calls are TRBV2 and TRBJ2-1; 7 bases align to TRBD2. V gave up 2 bases and J gave up 1 base; unmatched junction bases: 5. The CDR3 consists of 16 residues. CDR1 is SNHLY and CDR2 is FYNNEI in the germline V gene.

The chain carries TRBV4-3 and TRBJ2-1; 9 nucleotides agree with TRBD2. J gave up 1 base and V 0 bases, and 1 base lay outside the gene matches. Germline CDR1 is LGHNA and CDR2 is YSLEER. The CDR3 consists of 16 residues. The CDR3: CASSQDAGGSYNEQFF. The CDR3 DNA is TGCGCCAGCAGCCAAGATGCGGGGGGGTCCTACAATGAGCAGTTCTTC.

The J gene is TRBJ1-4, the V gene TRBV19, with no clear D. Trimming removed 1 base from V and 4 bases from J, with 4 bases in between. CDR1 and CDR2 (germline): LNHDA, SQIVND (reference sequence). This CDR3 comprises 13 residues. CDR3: CASSIVLNEKLFF. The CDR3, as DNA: TGTGCCAGTAGTATAGTCCTTAATGAAAAACTGTTTTTT.

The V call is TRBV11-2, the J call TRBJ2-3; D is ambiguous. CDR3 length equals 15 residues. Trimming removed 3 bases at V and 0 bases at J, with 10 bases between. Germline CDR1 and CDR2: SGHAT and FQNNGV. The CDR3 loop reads CASSLETTSTDTQYF. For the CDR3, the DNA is TGTGCCAGCAGCTTGGAGACGACTAGCACAGATACGCAGTATTTT.

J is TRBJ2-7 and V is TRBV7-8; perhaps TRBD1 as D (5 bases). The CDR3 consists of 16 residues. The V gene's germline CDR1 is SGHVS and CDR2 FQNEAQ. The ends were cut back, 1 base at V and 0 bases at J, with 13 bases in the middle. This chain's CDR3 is CASSLVPDSYSYEQYF. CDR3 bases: TGTGCCAGCAGCTTAGTCCCCGACAGCTACTCCTACGAGCAGTACTTC.

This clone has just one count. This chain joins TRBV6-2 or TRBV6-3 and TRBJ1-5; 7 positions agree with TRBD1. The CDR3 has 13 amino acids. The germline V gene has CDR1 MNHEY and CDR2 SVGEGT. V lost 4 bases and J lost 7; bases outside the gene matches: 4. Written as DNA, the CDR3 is TGTGCCAGCAGTTGGCAGGGGGAACAGCCCCAGCATTTT. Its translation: CASSWQGEQPQHF.

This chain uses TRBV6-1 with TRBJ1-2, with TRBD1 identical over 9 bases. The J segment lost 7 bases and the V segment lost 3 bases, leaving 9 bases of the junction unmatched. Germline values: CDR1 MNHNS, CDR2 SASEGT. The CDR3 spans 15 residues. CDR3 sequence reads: CASSDGGTGLLGYTF. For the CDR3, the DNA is TGTGCCAGCAGTGACGGAGGGACAGGGCTCCTTGGCTACACCTTC.

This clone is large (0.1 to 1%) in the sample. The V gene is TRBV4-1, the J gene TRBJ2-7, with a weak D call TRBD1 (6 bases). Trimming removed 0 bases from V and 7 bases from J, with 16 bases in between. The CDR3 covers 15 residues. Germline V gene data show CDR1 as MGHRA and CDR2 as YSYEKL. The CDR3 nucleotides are TGCGCCAGCAGCCAAGATAGGTTACAGGGTGAAGAGCAGTACTTC. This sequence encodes CASSQDRLQGEEQYF.

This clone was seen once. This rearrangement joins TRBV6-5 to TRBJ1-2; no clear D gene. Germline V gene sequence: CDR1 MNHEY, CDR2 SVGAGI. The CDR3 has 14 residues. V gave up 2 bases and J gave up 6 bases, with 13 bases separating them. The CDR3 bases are TGTGCCAGCAGTTACGCCGGGAGGATTAATGGCTACACCTTC. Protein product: CASSYAGRINGYTF.